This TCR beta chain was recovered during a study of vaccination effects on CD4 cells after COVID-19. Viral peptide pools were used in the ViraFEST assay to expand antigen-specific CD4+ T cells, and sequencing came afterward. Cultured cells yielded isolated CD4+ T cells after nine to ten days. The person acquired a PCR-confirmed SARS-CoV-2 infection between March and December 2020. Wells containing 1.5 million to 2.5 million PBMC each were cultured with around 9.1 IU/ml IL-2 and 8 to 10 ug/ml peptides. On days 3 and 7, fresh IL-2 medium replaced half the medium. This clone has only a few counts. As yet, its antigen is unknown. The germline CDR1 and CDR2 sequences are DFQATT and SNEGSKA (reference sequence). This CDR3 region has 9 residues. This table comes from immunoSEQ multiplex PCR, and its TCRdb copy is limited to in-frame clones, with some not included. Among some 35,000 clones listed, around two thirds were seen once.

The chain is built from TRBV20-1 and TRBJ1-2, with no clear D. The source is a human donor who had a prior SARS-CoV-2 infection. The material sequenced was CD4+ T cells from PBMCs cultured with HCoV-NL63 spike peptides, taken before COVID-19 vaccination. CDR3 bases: TGCTGTCACCGGCGGGGCTACACCTTC. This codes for CCHRRGYTF.